Each of the 23 T cell receptor beta chains below was sequenced from the same sample in a study of blood T cell repertoires in COVID-19. Clones were read by immunoSEQ multiplex PCR, and TCRdb kept only the in-frame ones, dropping some. The sample includes almost 250,000 clones, roughly 86% of them seen just once. The sample consisted of peripheral blood. These receptors originate from a woman in her sixties or seventies who had recovered from COVID-19.

The genes are TRBV29-1 and TRBJ1-4, with unresolved D. The V end lost 1 base, the J end lost 5 bases, and 14 bases lay between the germline ends. There are 15 residues in the CDR3. Germline lookup yields CDR1 SQVTM and CDR2 ANQGSEA. The CDR3 region is CSVEAYEGANEKLFF. CDR3 bases: TGCAGCGTTGAAGCCTATGAGGGCGCGAATGAAAAACTGTTTTTT.

The chain has TRBV5-1 and TRBJ1-1, with a weak D call TRBD1 (6 bases). The CDR3 is 13 residues long. The V gene's germline CDR1 is SGHRS and CDR2 YFSETQ. V lost 1 base, J lost 11 bases, and 15 bases lay in between. This CDR3 reads CASSLFAGEKAFF. CDR3 DNA sequence: TGCGCCAGCAGCTTGTTCGCAGGGGAGAAGGCTTTCTTT.

V usage is TRBV7-3 and J usage is TRBJ1-2; weak D call: TRBD1 (5 bases). The germline V and J ends were trimmed by 5 bases and 4 bases, with 14 bases remaining between them. This CDR3 contains 14 residues. Per the germline V gene, CDR1 is SGHTA and CDR2 is FQGTGA. For the CDR3, the DNA is TGTGCCAGCAGCCCCAGTGGGGGGGGCTATGGCTACACCTTC. Translating gives CASSPSGGGYGYTF.

Here the CDR3 DNA reads TGTGCCAGCAGACGAACAGCTGGTAATCAGCCCCAGCATTTT. It yields the protein CASRRTAGNQPQHF. This sequence joins TRBV6-5 and TRBJ1-5; no clear D gene. The CDR3 is 14 residues long. The germline CDR1 and CDR2 sequences are MNHEY and SVGAGI. V was shortened by 6 bases and J by 4 bases, with 13 bases between the two germline ends.

The chain carries TRBV5-5 and TRBJ1-4, with 8 nucleotides matching TRBD1. The CDR3 spans 15 residues. The J segment lost 5 bases and the V segment lost 4 bases, leaving 7 bases of the junction unmatched. The V gene's germline CDR1 is SGHKS and CDR2 YYEKEE (reference sequence). The CDR3 here is CASSTTGGANEKLFF. CDR3 DNA: TGTGCCAGCAGCACAACAGGGGGGGCAAATGAAAAACTGTTTTTT.

The chain links TRBV28 to TRBJ2-1, with D possibly TRBD1 on 5 matching bases. This CDR3 is built from 16 residues. CDR1 and CDR2 (germline): MDHEN, SYDVKM. The germline V and J ends were trimmed by 4 bases and 3 bases, with 16 bases remaining between them. Written as DNA, the CDR3 is TGTGCCAGCAGTTCAAATCAGGGTTTGCTCTACAATGAGCAGTTCTTC. It is translated as CASSSNQGLLYNEQFF.

The rearrangement links TRBV4-2 to TRBJ2-1, with D maybe TRBD2 (6 bases). Trimming removed 4 bases at V and 9 bases at J, with 13 bases between. The CDR3 is 13 amino acids. Germline CDR1 is LGHNA and CDR2 is YNFKEQ. CDR3: CASSPTDGGEQFF. The CDR3 DNA reads TGTGCCAGCAGCCCCACCGACGGGGGTGAGCAGTTCTTC.

The chain carries TRBV27 and TRBJ2-5, with a weak D call TRBD1 (6 bases). The CDR3 covers 14 residues. Trimming stripped 4 bases from V and 5 bases from J, with 14 bases between. Germline V lookup: CDR1 MNHEY, CDR2 SMNVEV (reference sequence). The CDR3 DNA reads TGTGCCAGCAGTTACAGGGAAAGCGTTGAGACCCAGTACTTC. The encoded protein is CASSYRESVETQYF.

The CDR3 nucleotides read TGTGCCAGCTCACTTTCGGGGGGTAGGGGTTACGAGCAGTACTTC. It specifies CASSLSGGRGYEQYF. The chain is built from TRBV18 and TRBJ2-7; 7 bases map to TRBD2. CDR1 and CDR2 from the germline V gene are KGHSH and LQKENI. The CDR3 is 15 residues long. Trimming at V came to 4 bases and at J to 4 bases, leaving 10 bases not matched to a gene.

This chain joins TRBV19 and TRBJ2-2; maybe TRBD1 (6 bases). CDR1 and CDR2 from the germline V gene are LNHDA and SQIVND (reference sequence). The CDR3 loop spans 13 amino acids. V shed 8 bases and J shed 4 bases, with 11 bases lying between them. The CDR3 reads CASSGVPTGELFF. The DNA for the CDR3 is TGTGCCAGTTCAGGGGTCCCCACCGGGGAGCTGTTTTTT.

This rearrangement joins TRBV28 to TRBJ1-4; D is undetermined. CDR1 is MDHEN, CDR2 SYDVKM, per germline. The length of the CDR3 is 15 residues. The V and J ends lost 1 base and 8 bases respectively, with 14 bases between them. CDR3 coding DNA: TGTGCCAGCAGTTTATTGAGGCTCATCGGGGAAAAACTGTTTTTT. Protein product: CASSLLRLIGEKLFF.

The genes are TRBV18 and TRBJ2-3, with TRBD1 as a possible D gene (5 bases). V lost 6 bases and J 5 bases, leaving 18 bases between the germline ends. This CDR3 has 15 residues. Germline CDR1 and CDR2: KGHSH and LQKENI. The CDR3, as DNA: TGTGCCAGCTCTTCAGCCCAGGGTTTTGAAGATACGCAGTATTTT. Translating it yields CASSSAQGFEDTQYF.

This clone occurred a few times. This chain links TRBV28 with TRBJ2-1; 11 nucleotides align to TRBD2. Trimming cost V 2 bases and J 5 bases; bases outside gene matches: 5. The germline V gene has CDR1 MDHEN and CDR2 SYDVKM. This CDR3 has 16 amino acids. In DNA, the CDR3 is TGTGCCAGCAGTTTAGCACTAGCGGGGGCCCACAATGAGCAGTTCTTC. This encodes CASSLALAGAHNEQFF.

The chain couples TRBV7-8 to TRBJ2-7; 7 positions agree with TRBD2. The CDR3 totals 17 residues. The V and J ends lost 0 bases and 6 bases, in that order; junction bases with no gene match: 14. Germline V gene data show CDR1 as SGHVS and CDR2 as FQNEAQ. CDR3 DNA sequence: TGTGCCAGCAGCTTAGCGACGGGAGGCCGATCCGGGGTCGAGCAGTACTTC. Translation: CASSLATGGRSGVEQYF. Supplemented by reference TRBV7-8 and TRBJ2-7, the full variable domain reads GAGVSQSPRYKVAKRGQDVALRCDPISGHVSLFWYQQALGQGPEFLTYFQNEAQLDKSGLPSDRFFAERPEGSVSTLKIQRTQQEDSAVYLCASSLATGGRSGVEQYFGPGTRLTVT.

J is TRBJ2-7 and V is TRBV27; no reliable D call. Germline V gene lookup returns CDR1 MNHEY and CDR2 SMNVEV (reference sequence). Trimming stripped 4 bases from V and 2 bases from J, with 9 bases between. This CDR3 is 13 amino acids long. The CDR3 reads CASSSELPYEQYF. CDR3 nucleotide sequence: TGTGCCAGCAGTTCCGAGTTGCCCTACGAGCAGTACTTC.

This clone was seen only once. This chain uses TRBV12-5 with TRBJ2-3; D is possibly TRBD1 (5 bases). V was clipped by 8 bases and J by 2 bases, with 20 bases between them. The CDR3 has 16 residues. Looked up from germline, CDR1 is LGHNT and CDR2 is FRNRAP. CDR3 nucleotides: TGTGCTAGTAAGGCCAGGGCTTTTGGGAACACAGATACGCAGTATTTT. It specifies CASKARAFGNTDTQYF.

A single count supports this clone. The V gene is TRBV11-2, the J gene TRBJ2-1, with 10 positions matching TRBD2. J was trimmed by 3 bases and V by 5 bases; bases with no gene match: 7. Germline V CDR1 and CDR2: SGHAT, FQNNGV. CDR3 length: 16 residues. The CDR3 nucleotides read TGTGCCAGCAGCCCGCGGCTAGCGGGGGTCTACAATGAGCAGTTCTTC. It is translated as CASSPRLAGVYNEQFF.

Here the CDR3 reads CASSQELGTGVNSPLHF. CDR3 coding DNA: TGTGCCAGCAGCCAAGAATTAGGGACAGGGGTAAATTCACCCCTCCACTTT. V gene TRBV4-2 combines with J gene TRBJ1-6; 10 bases agree with TRBD1. The germline V gene encodes CDR1 LGHNA and CDR2 YNFKEQ. The ends lost 0 bases at V and 7 bases at J; junction bases unmatched: 6. The CDR3 runs 17 residues.

This rearrangement joins TRBV19 to TRBJ1-5; D might be TRBD1 (6 bases). V lost 7 bases and J 5 bases, leaving 12 bases between the germline ends. Germline-derived CDR1 and CDR2 are LNHDA and SQIVND (reference sequence). This CDR3 has 13 residues. The CDR3 bases are TGTGCCAGTAAGGAGACAGGATATCAGCCCCAGCATTTT. Translated, it gives CASKETGYQPQHF.

This chain connects TRBV20-1 to TRBJ2-3; 9 bases are shared with TRBD2. V shed 3 bases, J shed 1 base, and the junction held 11 bases outside the gene matches. Germline assignment: CDR1 DFQATT and CDR2 SNEGSKA (reference sequence). The CDR3 length is 17 residues. The DNA of the CDR3 is TGCAGTGCTAGTTCCAGTTCGACTAGCGGCGGCACAGATACGCAGTATTTT. Translating gives CSASSSSTSGGTDTQYF.

V is TRBV20-1 and J is TRBJ2-7; D unclear. The CDR3 has 10 residues. The germline gives CDR1 DFQATT, CDR2 SNEGSKA (reference sequence). With 6 bases removed from V and 1 base from J, the gap between germline ends came to 4 bases. The CDR3 region has the DNA TGCAGTGCCCCGTCCTACGAGCAGTACTTC. Amino acid sequence: CSAPSYEQYF.

The chain is built from TRBV2 and TRBJ1-2; TRBD1 matches at 8 bases. The V gene end was trimmed by 6 bases and the J gene end by 0 bases; junction bases not matched to a gene: 3. The V gene's germline CDR1 is SNHLY and CDR2 FYNNEI. CDR3 length: 14 amino acids. The CDR3 bases are TGTGCCAGCAGCGGACAGGGATCTAACTATGGCTACACCTTC. This gives the protein CASSGQGSNYGYTF.

This clone was recorded many times. This chain links TRBV4-3 with TRBJ2-7, with unresolved D. Germline values: CDR1 LGHNA, CDR2 YSLEER. The CDR3 totals 16 residues. V lost 0 bases and J lost 3, with 15 bases in between. CDR3 bases: TGCGCCAGCAGCCAAGACCACAGATCCATTGACTACGAGCAGTACTTC. Amino acid sequence: CASSQDHRSIDYEQYF.